This paragraph covers one T cell receptor (beta chain) sequence. Some clones are missing from TCRdb's copy, which holds only in-frame ones; the method was immunoSEQ multiplex PCR. The repertoire includes around 100,000 clones, about 90% of them detected once, and around 3.2% sits in the top ten. The data originate from a study of T cell changes during pregnancy in multiple sclerosis. Germline assignment: CDR1 SGHVS and CDR2 FQNEAQ. V was pared by 1 base and J by 7 bases, with 14 bases between. CDR3 length: 14 amino acids. The material sequenced was peripheral blood, taken in the second trimester of pregnancy. The chain has TRBV7-8 and TRBJ2-7; tentative D call: TRBD1 (5 bases). This receptor was identified in a female donor with multiple sclerosis, enrolled in a pregnancy study. CDR3 nucleotides: TGTGCCAGCAGCTTAGACCACAGTAGGGGAGAGCAGTACTTC. Protein sequence: CASSLDHSRGEQYF.